The 30 T cell receptor beta chains below all came from one sample that was sequenced in a study of T cells after yellow fever vaccination. Via MiXCR, TCRdb re-called the 5' RACE reads, giving one row per CDR3 protein. The sample shows 300,000 to 400,000 distinct CDR3 sequences, approximately 5.7% of them seen only once. The sequenced sample was PBMCs, obtained 5 days after the yellow fever booster vaccination. All receptors come from a man younger than 45 who received the YFV17D yellow fever vaccine.

This clonotype was counted many times. The chain recombines TRBV5-1 with TRBJ1-2; 7 positions agree with TRBD1. Germline CDR1 SGHRS, CDR2 YFSETQ. This CDR3 region has 16 residues. V trimming: 2 bases; J trimming: 8 bases; junction bases outside the gene matches: 15. The CDR3 here is CASSFRDREELGGYTF. CDR3 coding DNA: TGCGCCAGCAGCTTTAGGGACAGAGAAGAGCTGGGAGGCTACACCTTC. Looking up the rest from reference TRBV5-1 and TRBJ1-2 gives the full variable domain: KAGVTQTPRYLIKTRGQQVTLSCSPISGHRSVSWYQQTPGQGLQFLFEYFSETQRNKGNFPGRFSGRQFSNSRSEMNVSTLELGDSALYLCASSFRDREELGGYTFGSGTRLTVV.

The rearrangement links TRBV12-3 or TRBV12-4 to TRBJ2-1, with 9 bases that match TRBD2. The CDR3 runs 18 residues. Trimming at V came to 7 bases and at J to 4 bases, leaving 17 bases not matched to a gene. As DNA, the CDR3 is TGTGCCAGCACCACTTGGGGTAGCGGGAGCAGGGGGTACAATGAGCAGTTCTTC. Residues: CASTTWGSGSRGYNEQFF.

In this sample, this clonotype turned up a few times. The rearrangement links TRBV19 to TRBJ2-6; D is unclear. V was cut by 6 bases and J by 1 base, with 7 bases left in between. The CDR3 is made up of 14 amino acids. Germline assignment: CDR1 LNHDA and CDR2 SQIVND (reference sequence). The DNA of the CDR3 is TGTGCCAGTAGGAGGAGTTCTGGGGCCAACGTCCTGACTTTC. Translating gives CASRRSSGANVLTF.

This clonotype was detected ten times or more. The V and J genes are TRBV12-3 or TRBV12-4 and TRBJ1-1; the match to TRBD1 covers 7 bases. V trimming: 3 bases; J trimming: 5 bases; junction bases outside the gene matches: 12. The CDR3 covers 16 residues. The CDR3 sequence is CASSFGEGTVATEAFF. Written as DNA, the CDR3 is TGTGCCAGCAGTTTTGGGGAGGGGACAGTAGCTACTGAAGCTTTCTTT.

The sample holds a few counts of this clonotype. The V call is TRBV6-2 or TRBV6-3, the J call TRBJ1-3; perhaps TRBD1 as D (6 bases). V was trimmed by 6 bases and J by 2 bases, leaving 8 bases between them. The CDR3 contains 13 residues. Germline V gene sequence: CDR1 MNHEY, CDR2 SVGEGT. The CDR3 DNA reads TGTGCCAGCAGGGGACAACCTGGAAACACCATATATTTT. Protein product: CASRGQPGNTIYF.

This clonotype was detected many times. The chain couples TRBV7-2 to TRBJ1-5, with D hard to call. Germline V gene lookup returns CDR1 SGHTA and CDR2 FQGNSA. The V and J ends lost 3 bases and 9 bases respectively, with 6 bases between them. This CDR3 comprises 11 residues. CDR3 in amino acids: CASSLSGPQHF. CDR3 nucleotides: TGTGCCAGCAGCTTGTCCGGGCCCCAGCATTTT. Variable domain in full (rest from reference TRBV7-2 and TRBJ1-5): GAGVSQSPSNKVTEKGKDVELRCDPISGHTALYWYRQSLGQGLEFLIYFQGNSAPDKSGLPSDRFSAERTGGSVSTLTIQRTQQEDSAVYLCASSLSGPQHFGDGTRLSIL.

This chain uses TRBV6-1 with TRBJ2-3; 11 nucleotides align to TRBD2. The germline CDR1 and CDR2 sequences are MNHNS and SASEGT. This CDR3 comprises 14 residues. V lost 6 bases to trimming and J lost 6 bases; unmatched junction nucleotides: 5. The DNA of the CDR3 is TGTGCCAGCAGAACGGGACTAGCGGCGGATACGCAGTATTTT. Amino acids: CASRTGLAADTQYF.

The chain is built from TRBV20-1 and TRBJ1-3; a possible D gene is TRBD1 (6 bases). Trimming left V 2 bases short and J 5 bases short, with 7 bases between. The germline V gene has CDR1 DFQATT and CDR2 SNEGSKA (reference sequence). CDR3 length: 12 amino acids. The CDR3 nucleotides are TGCAGTGCTAGACGGGGGCGAAACACCATATATTTT. As protein: CSARRGRNTIYF.

The sample holds a few counts of this clonotype. The V and J genes are TRBV19 and TRBJ1-1; tentative D call: TRBD1 (6 bases). The CDR3 is 13 residues long. The germline CDR1 and CDR2 sequences are LNHDA and SQIVND (reference sequence). V was clipped by 8 bases and J by 5 bases, with 15 bases between them. In DNA, the CDR3 is TGTGCCAGTTTACCCCAGGGGCTTACTGAAGCTTTCTTT. Encoded protein: CASLPQGLTEAFF.

The table lists this clonotype with a few counts. This chain uses TRBV12-5 with TRBJ2-7; 9 nucleotides match TRBD1. The CDR3 length is 14 residues. With V trimmed by 6 bases and J by 1 base, 4 bases remained unmatched. Looked up from germline, CDR1 is LGHNT and CDR2 is FRNRAP. The CDR3 DNA reads as TGTGCTAGTGGCCTCGGACAGGGGTCCTACGAGCAGTACTTC. Translated: CASGLGQGSYEQYF.

There are a few counts of this clonotype. One end of the junction fails to match germline, which may point to a read error. The V call is TRBV7-2, the J call TRBJ2-7; perhaps D is TRBD1 or TRBD2 (6 bases each). This CDR3 spans 15 amino acids. Germline V CDR1 and CDR2: SGHTA, FQGNSA. The CDR3 bases are TGTGCCAGCAGTTTAGGCGGGACAAGACTAGTCGAGCAGTACTTC. It yields the protein CASSLGGTRLVEQYF.

This clonotype has more than one count but fewer than ten. The V gene is TRBV5-5, the J gene TRBJ2-7, with 7 bases lining up with TRBD1. The junction had 13 bases not matched to a gene; V was cut back by 3 bases and J by 4 bases. The CDR3 is 16 residues long. Germline V gives CDR1 SGHKS, CDR2 YYEKEE (reference sequence). The CDR3: CASSSISGQLLYEQYF. CDR3 bases: TGTGCCAGCAGCTCTATATCGGGACAGTTGCTATACGAGCAGTACTTC.

This clonotype was seen repeatedly, ten times or more. The chain uses TRBV5-1 and TRBJ2-5, with no clear D. This CDR3 comprises 12 residues. Germline assignment: CDR1 SGHRS and CDR2 YFSETQ. The V end lost 1 base, the J end lost 5 bases, and 6 bases lay between the germline ends. Written as DNA, the CDR3 is TGCGCCAGCAGCTTGAATGAGGAGACCCAGTACTTC. It codes for CASSLNEETQYF.

The chain couples TRBV29-1 to TRBJ2-5; D might be TRBD2 (6 bases). V was trimmed by 6 bases and J by 2 bases, leaving 7 bases between them. The V gene's germline CDR1 is SQVTM and CDR2 ANQGSEA. The CDR3 is made up of 11 amino acids. CDR3 residues: CSVGGQETQYF. CDR3 sequence (DNA): TGCAGCGTGGGGGGTCAAGAGACCCAGTACTTC.

This clonotype was observed at least ten times. CDR3 region: CSVESSGRAGAHEQYF. In DNA, the CDR3 is TGCAGCGTTGAGAGTAGCGGGAGGGCCGGGGCCCACGAGCAGTACTTC. The chain combines TRBV29-1 with TRBJ2-7, with 11 positions matching TRBD2. Germline CDR1 is SQVTM and CDR2 is ANQGSEA. There are 16 residues in the CDR3. V shed 3 bases, J shed 5 bases, and the junction held 12 bases outside the gene matches.

In this sample, this clonotype turned up many times. The gene calls are TRBV7-2 and TRBJ2-1, with 7 bases aligning to TRBD2. The CDR3 length is 14 residues. V lost 7 bases, J lost 9 bases, and 12 bases stayed unmatched. Looked up from germline, CDR1 is SGHTA and CDR2 is FQGNSA. In nucleotides, the CDR3 is TGTGCCAGCACTTCAGGGAGGGAGATTGGTGAGCAGTTCTTC. Residues: CASTSGREIGEQFF.

As regards this clonotype: A read error may explain this, as a much larger clone is one base away. The genes are TRBV20-1 and TRBJ2-3, with 9 positions matching TRBD2. Germline V CDR1 and CDR2: DFQATT, SNEGSKA (reference sequence). The CDR3 length is 16 residues. CDR3 residues: CCARPGRTSEINTQYF. CDR3 coding DNA: TGCTGTGCTAGACCCGGACGGACTAGCGAAATAAATACGCAGTATTTT.

This clonotype was counted between two and nine times. The chain uses TRBV6-5 and TRBJ1-6, with 7 nucleotides matching TRBD1. Germline-derived CDR1 and CDR2 are MNHEY and SVGAGI. V shed 3 bases, J shed 8 bases, and the junction held 7 bases outside the gene matches. The length of the CDR3 is 15 residues. The CDR3 bases are TGTGCCAGCAGTTATTCGGACAGGAATGATTCACCCCTCCACTTT. It codes for CASSYSDRNDSPLHF.

The sample holds a few counts of this clonotype. The chain joins TRBV18 to TRBJ1-5, with a tentative D call TRBD1 (6 bases). Germline values: CDR1 KGHSH, CDR2 LQKENI. CDR3 length: 14 residues. Trimming left V 0 bases short and J 6 bases short, with 9 bases between. This CDR3 is CASSPPQGSQPQHF. The CDR3 bases are TGTGCCAGCTCACCACCCCAGGGGAGTCAGCCCCAGCATTTT.

The table lists this clonotype with a few counts. For the CDR3, the DNA is TGTGCCAAAACGCAGGGGAAAGAGACCCAGTACTTC. This codes for CAKTQGKETQYF. The chain carries TRBV6-2 or TRBV6-3 and TRBJ2-5, with D tentatively TRBD1 (6 bases). From germline, CDR1 is MNHEY and CDR2 SVGEGT. V was pared by 10 bases and J by 3 bases, with 12 bases between. The CDR3 spans 12 residues.

At least ten counts were recorded for this clonotype. The CDR3 DNA reads TGTGCCAGCAGCTTAGCGGTAGGGTTCCGGGCAGATACGCAGTATTTT. Protein: CASSLAVGFRADTQYF. This sequence joins TRBV7-8 and TRBJ2-3; D is ambiguous. CDR1 is SGHVS and CDR2 is FQNEAQ in the germline V gene. V lost 0 bases and J lost 4, with 14 bases in between. The CDR3 has 16 residues. Full variable domain (rest looked up from reference TRBV7-8 and TRBJ2-3): GAGVSQSPRYKVAKRGQDVALRCDPISGHVSLFWYQQALGQGPEFLTYFQNEAQLDKSGLPSDRFFAERPEGSVSTLKIQRTQQEDSAVYLCASSLAVGFRADTQYFGPGTRLTVL.

There are a few counts of this clonotype. The chain carries TRBV28 and TRBJ2-7; no clear D. Germline values: CDR1 MDHEN, CDR2 SYDVKM. V shed 8 bases and J shed 2 bases, with 10 bases lying between them. This CDR3 has 12 residues. CDR3 protein: CASALGAYEQYF. The CDR3 bases are TGTGCCAGCGCTTTGGGTGCCTACGAGCAGTACTTC.

This clonotype was detected only a few times. The chain is built from TRBV7-6 and TRBJ2-3; D assignment may be TRBD1 or TRBD2 (5 bases each). The CDR3 contains 14 residues. V was clipped by 1 base and J by 4 bases, with 9 bases between them. Germline CDR1 is SGHVS and CDR2 is FNYEAQ. CDR3 amino acids: CASSLEGTPDTQYF. The CDR3 DNA sequence: TGTGCCAGCAGCTTAGAAGGGACCCCAGATACGCAGTATTTT.

This clonotype appeared many times. V gene TRBV12-3 or TRBV12-4 combines with J gene TRBJ2-1, with 8 bases identical to TRBD2. V gave up 5 bases and J gave up 7 bases; unmatched junction bases: 7. This CDR3 region has 14 residues. CDR3 amino acids: CASSHGGARNEQFF. The DNA of the CDR3 is TGTGCCAGCAGTCACGGGGGGGCGAGGAATGAGCAGTTCTTC.

The gene calls are TRBV7-2 and TRBJ2-1, with D possibly being TRBD1 (5 bases). CDR3 length: 16 residues. CDR1 SGHTA and CDR2 FQGNSA come from the germline V gene. V lost 5 bases, J lost 1 base, and 15 bases lay in between. In DNA form, the CDR3 reads TGTGCCAGCAGCGAAGGGGCCAGCCGATCCTACAATGAGCAGTTCTTC. This encodes CASSEGASRSYNEQFF. Full variable domain (remainder filled in from reference TRBV7-2 and TRBJ2-1): GAGVSQSPSNKVTEKGKDVELRCDPISGHTALYWYRQSLGQGLEFLIYFQGNSAPDKSGLPSDRFSAERTGGSVSTLTIQRTQQEDSAVYLCASSEGASRSYNEQFFGPGTRLTVL.

This clonotype showed up many times. The chain couples TRBV18 to TRBJ2-2; D remains ambiguous. In germline, CDR1 is KGHSH, CDR2 LQKENI. The CDR3 consists of 14 residues. Trimming removed 3 bases at V and 0 bases at J, with 5 bases between. CDR3 sequence: CASSPVANTGELFF. The CDR3 bases are TGTGCCAGCTCACCCGTTGCGAACACCGGGGAGCTGTTTTTT.

The chain combines TRBV5-4 with TRBJ1-6; D is ambiguous. CDR3 length: 14 amino acids. Trimming took off 0 bases at V and 7 bases at J, with 8 bases between the two ends. Germline V gene lookup returns CDR1 SGHNT and CDR2 YYREEE (reference sequence). The chain's CDR3 is CASSLDIVNSPLHF. Here the CDR3 DNA reads TGTGCCAGCAGCTTGGATATAGTAAATTCACCCCTCCACTTT.

This clonotype has a handful of counts. The rearrangement uses TRBV5-1 and TRBJ2-1, with D hard to call. V was cut by 7 bases and J by 3 bases, with 11 bases left in between. The CDR3 loop spans 13 amino acids. CDR1 is SGHRS, CDR2 YFSETQ, per germline. The CDR3 nucleotides are TGCGCCAGCGGAGAATTGGGCTACAATGAGCAGTTCTTC. Protein: CASGELGYNEQFF. Filled out from reference TRBV5-1 and TRBJ2-1, the complete variable domain reads KAGVTQTPRYLIKTRGQQVTLSCSPISGHRSVSWYQQTPGQGLQFLFEYFSETQRNKGNFPGRFSGRQFSNSRSEMNVSTLELGDSALYLCASGELGYNEQFFGPGTRLTVL.

This clonotype appeared a few times. The chain has TRBV6-5 and TRBJ2-3; no clear D gene. The CDR3 is made up of 13 amino acids. Trimming took off 6 bases at V and 4 bases at J, with 11 bases between the two ends. Germline values: CDR1 MNHEY, CDR2 SVGAGI. The CDR3 DNA reads TGTGCCAGCAGCCCCCCCGCGGCAGATACGCAGTATTTT. The encoded protein is CASSPPAADTQYF.

The chain recombines TRBV12-3 or TRBV12-4 with TRBJ2-3; D unclear. This CDR3 comprises 10 residues. Trimming removed 5 bases at V and 7 bases at J, with 4 bases between. DNA for the CDR3: TGTGCCAGCAGTCAGTATACGCAGTATTTT. As protein: CASSQYTQYF.